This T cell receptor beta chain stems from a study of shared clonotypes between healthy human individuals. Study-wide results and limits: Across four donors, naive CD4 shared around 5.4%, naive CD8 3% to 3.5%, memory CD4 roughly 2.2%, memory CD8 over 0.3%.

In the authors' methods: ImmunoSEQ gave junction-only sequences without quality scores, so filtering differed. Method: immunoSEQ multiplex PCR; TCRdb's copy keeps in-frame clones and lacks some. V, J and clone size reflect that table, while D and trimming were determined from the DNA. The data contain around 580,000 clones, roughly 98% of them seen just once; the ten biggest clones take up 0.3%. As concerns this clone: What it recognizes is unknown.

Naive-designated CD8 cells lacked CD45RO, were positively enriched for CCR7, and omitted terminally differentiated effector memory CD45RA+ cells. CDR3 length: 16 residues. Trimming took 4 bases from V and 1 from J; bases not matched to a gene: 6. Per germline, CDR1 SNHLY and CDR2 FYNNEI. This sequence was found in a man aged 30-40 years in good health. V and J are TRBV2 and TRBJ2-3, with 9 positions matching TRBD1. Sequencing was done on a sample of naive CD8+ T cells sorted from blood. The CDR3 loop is CASSGDREGGTDTQYF. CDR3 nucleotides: TGTGCCAGCAGTGGGGACAGGGAGGGTGGCACAGATACGCAGTATTTT.